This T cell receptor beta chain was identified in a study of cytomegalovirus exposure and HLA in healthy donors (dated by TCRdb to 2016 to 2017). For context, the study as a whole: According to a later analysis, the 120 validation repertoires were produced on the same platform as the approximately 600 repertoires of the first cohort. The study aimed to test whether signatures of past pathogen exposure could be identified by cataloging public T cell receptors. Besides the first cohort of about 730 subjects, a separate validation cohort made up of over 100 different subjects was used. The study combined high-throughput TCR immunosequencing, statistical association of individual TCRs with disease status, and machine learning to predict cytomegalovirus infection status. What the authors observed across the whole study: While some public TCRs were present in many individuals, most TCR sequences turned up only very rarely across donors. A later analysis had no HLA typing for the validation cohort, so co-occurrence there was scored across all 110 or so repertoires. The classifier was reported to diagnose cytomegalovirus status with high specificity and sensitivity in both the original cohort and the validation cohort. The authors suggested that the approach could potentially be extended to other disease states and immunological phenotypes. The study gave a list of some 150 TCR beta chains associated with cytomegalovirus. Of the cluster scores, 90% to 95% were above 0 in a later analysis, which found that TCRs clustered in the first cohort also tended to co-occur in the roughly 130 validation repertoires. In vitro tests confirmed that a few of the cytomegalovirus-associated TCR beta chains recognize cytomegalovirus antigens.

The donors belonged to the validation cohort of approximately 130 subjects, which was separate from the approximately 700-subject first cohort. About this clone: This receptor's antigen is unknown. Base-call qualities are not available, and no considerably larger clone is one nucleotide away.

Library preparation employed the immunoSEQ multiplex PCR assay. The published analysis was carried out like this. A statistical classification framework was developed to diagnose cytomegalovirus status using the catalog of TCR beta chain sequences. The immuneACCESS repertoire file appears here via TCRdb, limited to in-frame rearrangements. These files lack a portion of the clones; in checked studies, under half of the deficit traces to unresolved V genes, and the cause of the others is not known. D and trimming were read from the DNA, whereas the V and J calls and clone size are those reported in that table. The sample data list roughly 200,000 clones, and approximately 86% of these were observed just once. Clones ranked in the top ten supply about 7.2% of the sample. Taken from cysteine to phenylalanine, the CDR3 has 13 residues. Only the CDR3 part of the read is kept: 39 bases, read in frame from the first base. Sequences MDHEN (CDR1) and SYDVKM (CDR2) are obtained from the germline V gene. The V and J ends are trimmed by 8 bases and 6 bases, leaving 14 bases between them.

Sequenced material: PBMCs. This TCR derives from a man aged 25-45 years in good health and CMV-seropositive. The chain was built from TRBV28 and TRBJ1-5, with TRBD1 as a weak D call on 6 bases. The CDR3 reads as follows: CASCRGAAQPQHF. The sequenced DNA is TGTGCCAGCTGTAGGGGGGCGGCTCAGCCCCAGCATTTT.